What follows are 4 T cell receptor beta chains derived from one specimen sequenced in a study of blood T cell repertoires in COVID-19 (dated by TCRdb to about 2020). Library creation used the immunoSEQ multiplex PCR assay. Sourced from immuneACCESS, this table was stored by TCRdb with only in-frame sequences that have V and J called. A share of the clones is absent; for the studies checked, an unresolved V gene accounts for under half, and the remainder has no known explanation. In this sample the table shows 250,000 to 300,000 clones, around nine tenths of which occur a single time. The ten most abundant clones make up roughly 11% of the sample. What was sequenced was peripheral blood. Source of these receptors: a woman aged 30 to 39 with COVID-19, enrolled during active disease.

The chain joins TRBV7-9 to TRBJ2-7; tentatively, D is TRBD2 (6 bases). This CDR3 is built from 15 residues. Trimming stripped 5 bases from V and 5 bases from J, with 19 bases between. Germline V gives CDR1 SEHNR, CDR2 FQNEAQ (reference sequence). Here the CDR3 reads CASSLLGGAGDEQYF. The CDR3 DNA reads as TGTGCCAGCAGCCTCTTAGGAGGGGCTGGCGACGAGCAGTACTTC.

This chain links TRBV2 with TRBJ1-4, with D possibly TRBD1 on 5 matching bases. The ends were cut back, 7 bases at V and 3 bases at J, with 15 bases in the middle. The CDR3 runs 15 residues. Per the germline V gene, CDR1 is SNHLY and CDR2 is FYNNEI. CDR3 in amino acids: CASTTMGQANEKLFF. DNA for the CDR3: TGTGCCAGCACCACCATGGGGCAGGCTAATGAAAAACTGTTTTTT.

The chain recombines TRBV3-1 (or the pseudogene TRBV3-2) with TRBJ2-5, with no clear D. This CDR3 has 13 amino acids. The V gene's germline CDR1 is LGHDT and CDR2 YNNKEL (reference sequence). V dropped 1 base and J dropped 5 bases, with 8 bases sitting between them. CDR3 bases: TGTGCCAGCAGCCAAGGGCCTAGGGAGACCCAGTACTTC. Amino acid sequence: CASSQGPRETQYF.

The chain couples TRBV12-3 or TRBV12-4 to TRBJ1-2, with 7 bases matching TRBD1. The length of the CDR3 is 13 residues. V dropped 6 bases and J dropped 3; count of bases not matched to a gene: 4. CDR3 region: CASSHDRDYGYTF. In DNA form, the CDR3 reads TGTGCCAGCAGCCACGACAGGGACTATGGCTACACCTTC.